The rows below give T cell receptor beta chains drawn from one sample of a study of shared clonotypes between healthy human individuals. Assay used: immunoSEQ multiplex PCR; TCRdb lists only in-frame clones, some missing. Counted here are 950,000 to 1,300,000 clones, around 74% occurring once; the ten biggest clones make up roughly 1.4%. Sequencing was carried out using memory CD4+ T cells sorted from blood. Receptor source: a man younger than 35 in good health. The CDR3 runs from the conserved cysteine through the conserved F or W. D genes are given only for firm matches. The size of a clone is reported for some rows only, either as once, few or many, or as a class for expanded clones.

j_call,v_call,d_call,clone_size,cdr3_nt,cdr3_aa
TRBJ2-5,TRBV6-5,TRBD2,once,TGTGCCAGCCACAGCGGGGGGCCGGGGGAGACCCAGTACTTC,CASHSGGPGETQYF
TRBJ1-4,TRBV6-1,NA,NA,TGTGCCAGCATTCGAGACACAGGGCTAGAAAAACTGTTTTTT,CASIRDTGLEKLFF
TRBJ2-3,TRBV10-2,TRBD2,NA,TGCGCCAGCAGACAGACTAGCGGGGGGCTGGCAGGTACGCAGTATTTT,CASRQTSGGLAGTQYF
TRBJ2-2,TRBV7-2,NA,NA,TGTGCCAGCAGCTTCGGAGTTCCCACCGGGGAGCTGTTTTTT,CASSFGVPTGELFF
TRBJ2-7,TRBV7-2,TRBD2,NA,TGTGCCAGCAGCTTTCCGGGACTAGCCCTTTTGAACTTC,CASSFPGLALLNF
TRBJ2-5,TRBV4-1,NA,NA,TGCGCCAGCAGCCGCTCAGGGTTGGCAGAGACCCAGTACTTC,CASSRSGLAETQYF
TRBJ1-3,TRBV2,NA,NA,TGTGCCAGCAGTGAGGGGGGGCGGCTCTCTGGAAACACCATATATTTT,CASSEGGRLSGNTIYF
TRBJ2-2,TRBV7-8,NA,few,TGTGCCAGCACCCCCGCGGGGACCCCCACCGGGGAGCTGTTTTTT,CASTPAGTPTGELFF
TRBJ1-3,TRBV30,NA,NA,TGTGCCTGGTCTGGGACTGGAAACACCATATATTTT,CAWSGTGNTIYF
TRBJ1-4,TRBV6-6,TRBD1,NA,TGTGCCAGCAGCACTGGACAGGCTTCTAATGAAAAACTGTTTTTT,CASSTGQASNEKLFF
TRBJ2-7,TRBV5-4,NA,NA,TGTGCCAGCAGCTTTATGGGGAGAGCCTCCTACGAGCAGTACTTC,CASSFMGRASYEQYF
TRBJ1-5,TRBV5-8,NA,NA,TGTGCCAGCAGTCCTGACACGGGGGTATCGTATAGCAATCAGCCCCAGCATTTT,CASSPDTGVSYSNQPQHF
TRBJ2-1,TRBV19,TRBD1,NA,TGTGCCAGTAGTATTCTTGGGACAGGGGTCCCCAATGAGCAGTTCTTC,CASSILGTGVPNEQFF
TRBJ1-6,TRBV10-3,NA,NA,TGTGCCACCCGGGCCCAAAATTCACCCCTCCACTTT,CATRAQNSPLHF
TRBJ2-3,TRBV29-1,NA,few,TGCAGCGTTGAAGACAGGGGAGCAGATACGCAGTATTTT,CSVEDRGADTQYF
TRBJ2-1,TRBV7-9,TRBD1,NA,TGTGCCAGCAGCCCCAGGGGGACAGCTTACAATGAGCAGTTCTTC,CASSPRGTAYNEQFF
TRBJ1-5,TRBV5-8,TRBD1,NA,TGTGCCAGCAGCCAGGGGACAGGGGAGTATAGCAATCAGCCCCAGCATTTT,CASSQGTGEYSNQPQHF
TRBJ2-2,TRBV9,TRBD2,NA,TGTGCCAGCAGCGTAGCACTAGCGGGAAGGACCGGGGAGCTGTTTTTT,CASSVALAGRTGELFF
TRBJ2-5,TRBV5-3,NA,NA,TGTGCCAGAAGCAACTCACGGGGGAGGGAGACCCAGTACTTC,CARSNSRGRETQYF
TRBJ2-3,TRBV15,NA,NA,TGTGCCACCAGCAGAGATCCGGCTAGCAGCACAGATACGCAGTATTTT,CATSRDPASSTDTQYF
TRBJ1-2,TRBV5-1,NA,NA,TGCGCCAGCAGCTTGGCCGGCCTGGCGTATGGCTACACCTTC,CASSLAGLAYGYTF
TRBJ1-1,TRBV4-3,TRBD1,NA,TGCGCCAGCAGCCAAAATATGCCGGGACAGGGGCGGACTGAAGCTTTCTTT,CASSQNMPGQGRTEAFF
TRBJ2-7,TRBV15,NA,NA,TGTGCCACCAGCCGGCGGACATCTTCTCGAAAGTACGAGCAGTACTTC,CATSRRTSSRKYEQYF
TRBJ2-5,TRBV5-1,TRBD2,NA,TGCGCCAGCAGGGACGAGCGGGGTGAGGAGACCCAGTACTTC,CASRDERGEETQYF
TRBJ2-1,TRBV21-1,NA,NA,TGTGCCAGCAGCAAAACGGCTAGCGGGGATGAGCAGTTCTTC,CASSKTASGDEQFF
TRBJ2-7,TRBV28,TRBD1,NA,TGTGCCCATTCCCGCGGACAGGGGAGGGAGCAGTACTTC,CAHSRGQGREQYF
TRBJ2-7,TRBV6-6,NA,once,TGTGCCAGCAGTTACTCGTATCGTTCCTACGAGCAGTACTTC,CASSYSYRSYEQYF
TRBJ2-1,TRBV18,TRBD1,NA,TGTGCCAGCTCATCCCGACAGGGGTTCAACAATGAGCAGTTCTTC,CASSSRQGFNNEQFF
TRBJ1-1,TRBV19,NA,NA,TGTGCCAGTAGTATTAATGGGAACATGAACACTGAAGCTTTCTTT,CASSINGNMNTEAFF
TRBJ1-6,TRBV5-4,TRBD1,NA,TGTGCCAGCCGGGACAGTAATTCACCCCTCCACTTT,CASRDSNSPLHF